The present entry profiles one T cell receptor beta chain with its context. The CDR3 loop spans 13 amino acids. J was trimmed by 8 bases and V by 7 bases; bases with no gene match: 7. Germline CDR1 and CDR2: KGHDR and SFDVKD. The data derive from a study of blood T cells in healthy people across ages. A second about 7 to 12 cycle PCR used barcoded and J-beta primers. Every sample gave at least 3 million paired-end reads containing CDR3. TCRdb independently ran MiXCR on the 5' RACE reads; one entry per CDR3 protein. Among approximately 850,000 distinct CDR3 sequences listed, approximately 48% were seen once.

What was sequenced was blood. V usage is TRBV24-1 and J usage is TRBJ2-4, with TRBD1 identical over 7 bases. This receptor was obtained from a man in his 60s in good health. CDR3 residues: CATSQAGGDIQYF. CDR3 coding DNA: TGTGCCACCAGCCAAGCAGGGGGTGACATTCAGTACTTC.